This TCR beta chain originates from a study of cytomegalovirus exposure and HLA in healthy donors. The CDR3 covers 15 residues. V lost 5 bases to trimming and J lost 0 bases; unmatched junction nucleotides: 6. Germline V gene lookup returns CDR1 LNHDA and CDR2 SQIVND (reference sequence). 13 Jbeta primers and 60 Vbeta primers were used for the PCR. The table came from immunoSEQ multiplex PCR; TCRdb's copy has only in-frame clones and leaves some out. This repertoire shows roughly 78,000 clones, 55% to 75% found once; its top ten account for 5.7%. The chain couples TRBV19 to TRBJ1-1, with 7 positions matching TRBD1. This clonotype was sampled from a man aged 30 to 39 in good health and CMV-seropositive. Sequences were obtained from PBMCs. The CDR3 DNA sequence: TGTGCCAGTAGTCCGGCGGGACAGCTGAACACTGAAGCTTTCTTT. This translates into CASSPAGQLNTEAFF. The entire variable domain, with the rest obtained from reference TRBV19 and TRBJ1-1, is as follows: DGGITQSPKYLFRKEGQNVTLSCEQNLNHDAMYWYRQDPGQGLRLIYYSQIVNDFQKGDIAEGYSVSREKKESFPLTVTSAQKNPTAFYLCASSPAGQLNTEAFFGQGTRLTVV.